This T cell receptor (beta chain) stems from a study of identical twins. TCRdb reprocessed the 5' RACE reads via MiXCR and lists one record per CDR3 protein. The table shows around 670,000 distinct CDR3 sequences, with roughly 6% occurring only once. At least ten counts were recorded for this clonotype. The V and J ends lost 7 bases and 4 bases respectively, with 7 bases between them. Germline CDR1 reads KGHDR; CDR2 reads SFDVKD. This CDR3 has 12 residues. This clonotype was obtained from a young man in good health. The sample consisted of naive T cells sorted from blood. The chain has TRBV24-1 and TRBJ2-1, with D perhaps matching TRBD1 (5 bases). CDR3 sequence reads: CATRGVYNEQFF. As DNA, the CDR3 is TGTGCCACCAGAGGGGTATACAATGAGCAGTTCTTC.